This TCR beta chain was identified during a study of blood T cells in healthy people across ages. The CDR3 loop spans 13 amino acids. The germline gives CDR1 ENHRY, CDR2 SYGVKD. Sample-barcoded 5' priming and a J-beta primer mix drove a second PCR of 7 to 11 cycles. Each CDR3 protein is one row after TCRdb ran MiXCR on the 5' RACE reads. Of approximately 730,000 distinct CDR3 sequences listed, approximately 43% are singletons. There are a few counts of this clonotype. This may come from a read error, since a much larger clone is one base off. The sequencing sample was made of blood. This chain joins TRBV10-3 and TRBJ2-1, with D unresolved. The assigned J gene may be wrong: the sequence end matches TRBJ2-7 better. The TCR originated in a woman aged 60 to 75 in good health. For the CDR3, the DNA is TGTGCCATCGGTCTAGACTCCTACAATGAGCAGTACTTC. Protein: CAIGLDSYNEQYF.